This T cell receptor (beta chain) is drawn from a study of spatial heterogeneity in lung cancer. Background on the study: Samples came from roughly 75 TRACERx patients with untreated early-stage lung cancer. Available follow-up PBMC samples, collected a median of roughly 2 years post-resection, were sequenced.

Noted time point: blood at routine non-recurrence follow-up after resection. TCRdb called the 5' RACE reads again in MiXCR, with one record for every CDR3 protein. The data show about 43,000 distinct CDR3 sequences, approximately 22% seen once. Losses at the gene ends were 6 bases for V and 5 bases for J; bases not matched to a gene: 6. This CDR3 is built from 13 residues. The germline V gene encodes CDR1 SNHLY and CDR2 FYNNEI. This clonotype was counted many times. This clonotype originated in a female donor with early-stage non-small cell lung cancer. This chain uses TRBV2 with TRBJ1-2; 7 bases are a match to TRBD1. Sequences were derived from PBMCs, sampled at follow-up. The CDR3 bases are TGTGCCAGCAGCGGACAGGAACGGTATGGCTACACCTTC. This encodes CASSGQERYGYTF.